A selection of T cell receptor beta chains follows, all from one sample in a study of PD-L1 blockade in urothelial cancer. Generated by immunoSEQ multiplex PCR, the TCRdb table keeps only in-frame clones and is missing some. The sample shows approximately 110,000 clones, roughly 88% of them seen only once. Sequenced here: PBMCs, sampled around atezolizumab (anti-PD-L1) treatment. Receptors originate from a man over 45 with urothelial cancer. The conserved cysteine and the conserved F or W are not part of the CDR3 here. Each record gives: clone size, D gene, V gene, CDR3 protein. The D gene is left open where the match is weak. A row's size may be missing; if present it is once, few, many or a size class.

>.|.|TRBV5-1
ASSFFADEGGQF
>.|.|TRBV21-1
ASSKLDLGQGISFEKLF
>.|.|TRBV9
ASSVAPAGTNTNEQF
>.|TRBD2|TRBV6-5
ASSSRSGSSMGELF
>once|.|TRBV7-9
ASSVMEGGNYEQY
>.|.|TRBV11-2
ASSFGRDTQY
>.|TRBD1|TRBV27
ASSLGTGGPFPYEQY
>.|TRBD1|TRBV7-9
ASARSRGLGNEQF
>.|TRBD1|TRBV5-1
ASSLGTGVEPQH
>.|TRBD2|TRBV5-6
ASSLGGSAVEQY
>.|.|TRBV10-2
ASSESRGGLQPQH
>.|.|TRBV5-1
ASSFLDRTYEQY
>.|TRBD1|TRBV19
ASKDRDTEAF
>.|TRBD1|TRBV19
ASSMTGTQPQH
>few|TRBD2|TRBV19
ASRSVRDYNTGELF
>.|.|TRBV6-1
ASIVANTDTQY
>once|TRBD2|TRBV11-2
ASSPGSGRGDTQY
>.|TRBD2|TRBV5-5
ASSLLAGDIETQY